The 28 T cell receptor beta chains listed next were all sequenced from one sample in a study of shared T cell receptors in the human thymus. Produced via immunoSEQ multiplex PCR; TCRdb's table is partial and in-frame only. The profile shows hundreds of thousands of clones, 80% to 90% of them singletons. This sample was also put to use in a study of human thymus T cells.

Sequenced sample: thymocytes. The origin of the receptors is a boy in the first two years of life with a congenital heart defect.

V is TRBV25-1 and J is TRBJ2-7; weak D call: TRBD2 (5 bases). CDR1 is MGHDK and CDR2 is SYGVNS in the germline V gene. The CDR3 totals 15 residues. The V gene lost 3 bases and the J gene lost 0 bases, with 12 bases spanning the gap. The CDR3 sequence is CASSDGETSSYEQYF. The CDR3, as DNA: TGTGCCAGCAGTGACGGGGAAACAAGCTCCTACGAGCAGTACTTC.

J is TRBJ1-1 and V is TRBV5-6, with D maybe TRBD1 (5 bases). This CDR3 comprises 16 residues. V was cut by 7 bases and J by 2 bases, with 21 bases left in between. Per germline, CDR1 SGHDT and CDR2 YYEEEE. Written as DNA, the CDR3 is TGTGCCAGCTCCGGGCAGTTGGGCAGGGATAACACTGAAGCTTTCTTT. It encodes CASSGQLGRDNTEAFF.

CDR3 nucleotide sequence: TGTGCCACCAGCAGAGAACGCAACAGGGAGCCCTCTGGAAACACCATATATTTT. It encodes CATSRERNREPSGNTIYF. The rearrangement links TRBV15 to TRBJ1-3; possibly TRBD1 for D (6 bases). Trimming took off 0 bases at V and 0 bases at J, with 15 bases between the two ends. The CDR3 extends over 18 amino acids. CDR1 and CDR2 (germline): LNHNV, YYDKDF (reference sequence).

V is TRBV7-2 and J is TRBJ2-1, with D perhaps matching TRBD2 (5 bases). Germline loops: CDR1 SGHTA, CDR2 FQGNSA. The CDR3 length is 15 residues. Trimming shortened V by 1 base and J by 5 bases, and 12 bases separated the two germline ends. The CDR3 coding sequence is TGTGCCAGCAGCTTAGGTAGCGAAGCTAACAATGAGCAGTTCTTC. The encoded protein is CASSLGSEANNEQFF.

There are a few counts of this clone. V usage is TRBV9 and J usage is TRBJ2-3; 12 positions agree with TRBD2. CDR1 SGDLS and CDR2 YYNGEE come from the germline V gene. The CDR3 extends over 16 amino acids. V gave up 4 bases and J gave up 4 bases; unmatched junction bases: 7. CDR3 sequence: CASSPRLAGEPDTQYF. The CDR3 region has the DNA TGTGCCAGCAGCCCCCGACTAGCGGGAGAACCAGATACGCAGTATTTT.

The CDR3 nucleotides are TGTGCCAGCAGATGGACTAGCGGGGAAAATGAGCAGTTCTTC. Protein product: CASRWTSGENEQFF. V usage is TRBV6-1 and J usage is TRBJ2-1; 12 bases map to TRBD2. The germline CDR1 and CDR2 sequences are MNHNS and SASEGT. The J segment lost 7 bases and the V segment lost 6 bases, leaving 4 bases of the junction unmatched. This CDR3 is 14 amino acids long.

The V call is TRBV28, the J call TRBJ1-1; D is ambiguous. Germline loops: CDR1 MDHEN, CDR2 SYDVKM. The length of the CDR3 is 15 residues. The ends were cut back, 1 base at V and 2 bases at J, with 11 bases in the middle. CDR3 nucleotides: TGTGCCAGCAGTTTATTTGGAGACCGTAACACTGAAGCTTTCTTT. Protein: CASSLFGDRNTEAFF. Drawing the rest from reference TRBV28 and TRBJ1-1, the complete variable domain is DVKVTQSSRYLVKRTGEKVFLECVQDMDHENMFWYRQDPGLGLRLIYFSYDVKMKEKGDIPEGYSVSREKKERFSLILESASTNQTSMYLCASSLFGDRNTEAFFGQGTRLTVV.

This chain joins TRBV29-1 and TRBJ2-1, with TRBD1 matching over 7 bases. This CDR3 is built from 12 residues. The germline V gene has CDR1 SQVTM and CDR2 ANQGSEA. V was clipped by 5 bases and J by 5 bases; unmatched bases: 3. CDR3 in amino acids: CSVQDRHNEQFF. CDR3 DNA: TGCAGCGTTCAGGACAGGCACAATGAGCAGTTCTTC.

The genes are TRBV18 and TRBJ2-4, with 11 positions matching TRBD1. Germline CDR1 reads KGHSH; CDR2 reads LQKENI. V lost 3 bases to trimming and J lost 0 bases; unmatched junction nucleotides: 10. This CDR3 is 19 amino acids long. CDR3 bases: TGTGCCAGCTCACCCCCGGGACAGGGGGAGATAATAGCCAAAAACATTCAGTACTTC. It specifies CASSPPGQGEIIAKNIQYF. The whole variable domain, filled in from reference TRBV18 and TRBJ2-4, reads NAGVMQNPRHLVRRRGQEARLRCSPMKGHSHVYWYRQLPEEGLKFMVYLQKENIIDESGMPKERFSAEFPKEGPSILRIQQVVRGDSAAYFCASSPPGQGEIIAKNIQYFGAGTRLSVL.

The count of this clone is one. V gene TRBV11-2 combines with J gene TRBJ2-7, with D perhaps matching TRBD2 (5 bases). V shed 0 bases and J shed 1 base, with 10 bases lying between them. The CDR3 is 15 amino acids. Germline lookup yields CDR1 SGHAT and CDR2 FQNNGV. The CDR3 reads CASSLDLEVSYEQYF. In nucleotides, the CDR3 is TGTGCCAGCAGCTTAGATTTGGAGGTATCCTACGAGCAGTACTTC.

V and J are TRBV7-2 and TRBJ2-1; 9 bases are a match to TRBD2. CDR1 is SGHTA, CDR2 FQGNSA, per germline. Unmatched junction bases numbered 9, after V lost 5 bases and J lost 7 bases. The CDR3 sequence is 15 residues long. CDR3 in DNA: TGTGCCAGCAGCCCCGGGCGGGAGGGCCGAAATGAGCAGTTCTTC. Translated: CASSPGREGRNEQFF. The whole variable domain, remainder taken from reference TRBV7-2 and TRBJ2-1, is GAGVSQSPSNKVTEKGKDVELRCDPISGHTALYWYRQSLGQGLEFLIYFQGNSAPDKSGLPSDRFSAERTGGSVSTLTIQRTQQEDSAVYLCASSPGREGRNEQFFGPGTRLTVL.

The chain carries TRBV5-4 and TRBJ1-1, with 7 bases aligning to TRBD1. CDR1 is SGHNT, CDR2 YYREEE, per germline (reference sequence). The CDR3 contains 14 residues. V was clipped by 4 bases and J by 5 bases; unmatched bases: 8. In nucleotides, the CDR3 is TGTGCCAGCAGCCACGTCCAGGGGGGAACTGAAGCTTTCTTT. Its translation is CASSHVQGGTEAFF.

V is TRBV19 and J is TRBJ1-2; TRBD1 aligns across 7 bases. Germline lookup yields CDR1 LNHDA and CDR2 SQIVND (reference sequence). V shed 6 bases and J 4 bases; nucleotides not matched to a gene: 14. CDR3 length: 16 residues. The CDR3 is CASRVSRQGYVYGYTF. As DNA, the CDR3 is TGTGCCAGTAGGGTGTCGCGACAGGGTTACGTCTATGGCTACACCTTC.

This clone was recorded once. The V call is TRBV9, the J call TRBJ2-7, with TRBD2 as a possible D gene (6 bases). This CDR3 contains 16 residues. Germline values: CDR1 SGDLS, CDR2 YYNGEE. Between the trimmed V and J ends, which lost 0 bases and 0 bases, there was a span of 13 bases. This CDR3 reads CASSVEAVAASYEQYF. CDR3 sequence (DNA): TGTGCCAGCAGCGTAGAGGCGGTAGCGGCCTCCTACGAGCAGTACTTC.

Here the CDR3 DNA reads TGTGCCACCCGGCCAACAGGGGGCACTGAAGCTTTCTTT. Translation: CATRPTGGTEAFF. The genes are TRBV10-3 and TRBJ1-1; 8 nucleotides line up with TRBD1. The CDR3 has 13 residues. The V and J ends lost 10 bases and 4 bases, in that order; junction bases with no gene match: 8. Germline CDR1 ENHRY, CDR2 SYGVKD.

The sample holds one count of this clone. V gene TRBV5-1 combines with J gene TRBJ2-7, with a weak D call TRBD2 (6 bases). CDR3 length: 14 residues. V lost 1 base to trimming and J lost 4 bases, with 12 bases between them. Looked up from germline, CDR1 is SGHRS and CDR2 is YFSETQ. This chain's CDR3 is CASSLYSGWYEQYF. As DNA, the CDR3 is TGCGCCAGCAGCTTGTATAGCGGATGGTACGAGCAGTACTTC. Full variable domain (rest looked up from reference TRBV5-1 and TRBJ2-7): KAGVTQTPRYLIKTRGQQVTLSCSPISGHRSVSWYQQTPGQGLQFLFEYFSETQRNKGNFPGRFSGRQFSNSRSEMNVSTLELGDSALYLCASSLYSGWYEQYFGPGTRLTVT.

The J gene is TRBJ1-2, the V gene TRBV18; 10 bases match TRBD1. The CDR3 is 15 residues long. Germline-derived CDR1 and CDR2 are KGHSH and LQKENI. V was pared by 4 bases and J by 2 bases, with 4 bases of the junction left unmatched. This chain's CDR3 is CASSQLDRGNYGYTF. The CDR3, as DNA: TGTGCCAGCTCACAGTTGGACAGGGGGAACTATGGCTACACCTTC.

The CDR3 reads CSVRTGTGGEAFF. The DNA for the CDR3 is TGCAGCGTCCGCACCGGGACAGGGGGGGAAGCTTTCTTT. The genes are TRBV29-1 and TRBJ1-1; 11 positions agree with TRBD1. CDR1 and CDR2 from the germline V gene are SQVTM and ANQGSEA. The CDR3 covers 13 residues. Unmatched junction bases numbered 8, after V lost 6 bases and J lost 8 bases.

The gene calls are TRBV11-2 and TRBJ2-7; possibly TRBD2 for D (6 bases). The CDR3 runs to 16 residues. Germline-derived CDR1 and CDR2 are SGHAT and FQNNGV. Trimming cost V 5 bases and J 0 bases, with 17 bases left between them. The CDR3 coding sequence is TGTGCCAGCAGCCCCCCACTAGCCGAGAGCTCCTACGAGCAGTACTTC. Residues: CASSPPLAESSYEQYF.

The chain recombines TRBV28 with TRBJ2-1; D remains ambiguous. This CDR3 is 13 amino acids long. V lost 7 bases and J 10 bases, leaving 17 bases between the germline ends. Germline loops: CDR1 MDHEN, CDR2 SYDVKM. CDR3 nucleotide sequence: TGTGCCAGCAAGGTAGTAGCTACTTGGGAGCAGTTCTTC. Its protein product is CASKVVATWEQFF.

The chain uses TRBV6-1 and TRBJ2-3; 9 bases fit TRBD2. V was pared by 3 bases and J by 14 bases, with 9 bases of the junction left unmatched. Germline V gene lookup returns CDR1 MNHNS and CDR2 SASEGT. This CDR3 contains 13 residues. The CDR3 region is CASSDLAGEGWYF. The CDR3 region has the DNA TGTGCCAGCAGTGACTTAGCGGGAGAGGGTTGGTATTTT.

This chain connects TRBV25-1 to TRBJ1-4, with D possibly TRBD1 on 6 matching bases. Germline CDR1 is MGHDK and CDR2 is SYGVNS. The CDR3 has 14 amino acids. V lost 7 bases and J 8 bases, leaving 17 bases between the germline ends. DNA of the CDR3: TGTGCCAGCACAGACCGGGACAAGGGGGAAAAACTGTTTTTT. Its translation is CASTDRDKGEKLFF.

The chain carries TRBV18 and TRBJ2-3; 10 bases agree with TRBD2. Looked up from germline, CDR1 is KGHSH and CDR2 is LQKENI. Trimming took 0 bases from V and 0 from J; bases not matched to a gene: 6. The CDR3 is 18 residues long. CDR3 nucleotides: TGTGCCAGCTCACCACCGAGTCTAGCGGGGGCTAGCACAGATACGCAGTATTTT. It encodes CASSPPSLAGASTDTQYF.

The CDR3 reads CASSFAGTVHYEQYF. CDR3 coding DNA: TGTGCCAGCAGTTTCGCCGGGACAGTCCACTACGAGCAGTACTTC. This chain uses TRBV27 with TRBJ2-7; 7 positions match TRBD1. Germline values: CDR1 MNHEY, CDR2 SMNVEV (reference sequence). With V trimmed by 3 bases and J by 3 bases, 8 bases remained unmatched. This CDR3 has 15 amino acids.

The chain recombines TRBV29-1 with TRBJ1-5; a weak D match, TRBD1 (5 bases). Germline V lookup: CDR1 SQVTM, CDR2 ANQGSEA. The CDR3 sequence is 14 residues long. Trimming stripped 7 bases from V and 0 bases from J, with 13 bases between. CDR3 sequence reads: CSALTENSNQPQHF. CDR3 DNA: TGCAGCGCCCTGACAGAAAATAGCAATCAGCCCCAGCATTTT.

The chain combines TRBV28 with TRBJ1-5; D unclear. The ends were cut back, 1 base at V and 6 bases at J, with 4 bases in the middle. CDR1 MDHEN and CDR2 SYDVKM come from the germline V gene. The CDR3 has 12 amino acids. The DNA of the CDR3 is TGTGCCAGCAGTTTATTAGTTCAGCCCCAGCATTTT. Translating it yields CASSLLVQPQHF.

This clone showed up just once. V is TRBV15 and J is TRBJ2-1, with TRBD2 identical over 8 bases. CDR3 size: 18 residues. V shed 0 bases, J shed 10 bases, and the junction held 17 bases outside the gene matches. Germline V gene lookup returns CDR1 LNHNV and CDR2 YYDKDF (reference sequence). DNA for the CDR3: TGTGCCACCAGCAGAGATTGGGCTTTAGCGGGAAAATCGAACGAGCAGTTCTTC. This codes for CATSRDWALAGKSNEQFF.

The rearrangement joins TRBV27 to TRBJ1-2; D remains ambiguous. Germline CDR1 and CDR2: MNHEY and SMNVEV (reference sequence). V was pared by 6 bases and J by 4 bases, with 18 bases between. There are 15 residues in the CDR3. Here the CDR3 reads CASRSRGSEGYGYTF. The DNA of the CDR3 is TGTGCCAGCAGATCGAGAGGGTCGGAGGGCTATGGCTACACCTTC.